This T cell receptor (beta chain) was found in a study of Graves' ophthalmopathy and Graves' hyperthyroidism. Study-wide results and caveats: The study's model predicted ophthalmopathy progression at roughly 64% sensitivity and about 72% specificity.

RNA transcripts were the source from which TCR beta CDR3 regions were amplified. The library came from an HTBI-primed first-round RT-PCR and a second-round multiplex PCR. TCRdb analysed the multiplex PCR reads with MiXCR anew, one entry per CDR3 protein. The sample includes roughly 400,000 distinct CDR3 sequences, 17% of them seen just once. CDR1 SGHTA and CDR2 FQGNSA come from the germline V gene. V was clipped by 5 bases and J by 1 base, with 5 bases between them. This CDR3 is 13 amino acids long. This clonotype was seen repeatedly, ten times or more. Its antigen is currently unknown. Symptoms, serum thyroxine and TRAb, thyroid ultrasound, and orbital computed tomography formed the diagnostic basis.

The J gene is TRBJ2-2, the V gene TRBV7-2; D is undetermined. Sequencing used peripheral blood. This TCR was recovered from an adult woman with stable Graves' hyperthyroidism. The CDR3 region is CASSPVNTGELFF. The CDR3 nucleotides read TGTGCCAGCAGCCCAGTGAACACCGGGGAGCTGTTTTTT.